These 3 T cell receptor beta chains came from one sample sequenced in a study of patients and donors after allogeneic stem cell transplantation. TCRdb re-called the RT-PCR reads through MiXCR, storing one row per CDR3 protein. The data hold about 88,000 distinct CDR3 sequences, with about 48% observed a single time. Sequencing was carried out using blood, either unsorted or a sorted T cell fraction (not recorded which). These receptors were collected from a human donor who was either an allogeneic HSCT recipient or a stem cell or donor lymphocyte infusion donor (not recorded which). It is not recorded whose cells these are; they may come from a transplant donor.

As DNA, the CDR3 is TGTGCCAGCAGTTCACCACCGGAGTTGGATTCCAAAAACATTCAGTACTTC. It yields the protein CASSSPPELDSKNIQYF. The gene calls are TRBV27 and TRBJ2-4; D ambiguous. The CDR3 consists of 17 residues. The germline V gene encodes CDR1 MNHEY and CDR2 SMNVEV (reference sequence). V lost 4 bases, J lost 2 bases, and 18 bases lay in between.

The chain recombines TRBV3-1 with TRBJ2-3, with 8 bases lining up with TRBD1. V lost 6 bases, J lost 0 bases, and 5 bases stayed unmatched. This CDR3 region has 15 residues. Germline V CDR1 and CDR2: LGHDT, YNNKEL (reference sequence). The CDR3 DNA is TGTGCCAGCAGTCCGGACAGGGAAAGCACAGATACGCAGTATTTT. Protein product: CASSPDRESTDTQYF.

The rearrangement joins TRBV15 to TRBJ1-2; 8 bases agree with TRBD1. From germline, CDR1 is LNHNV and CDR2 YYDKDF (reference sequence). The CDR3 loop spans 16 amino acids. The V segment lost 1 base and the J segment 4 bases; nucleotides outside the gene matches: 8. CDR3 sequence (DNA): TGTGCCACCAGCAGAGTACCCGGACAGGGCTTCTATGGCTACACCTTC. Its translation: CATSRVPGQGFYGYTF.